This TCR beta chain was observed in a study of T cells after yellow fever vaccination (dated by TCRdb to about 2019). Study-wide context: The SMART-Seq v4 Ultra Low Input RNA kit was used to prepare libraries from fractions with low cell numbers. Two healthy male donors, one aged 18 to 30 and one aged 30 to 40 years, were included in the cohort. Blood was drawn at multiple timepoints before and after primary and secondary immunization, with bulk PBMC replicates and cell subsets isolated. To follow T-cell clones before and after both primary and booster YFV17D yellow fever vaccination, bulk TCR alpha and beta repertoires underwent longitudinal sequencing.

The treatment or condition label for this specimen denotes: live attenuated yellow fever vaccine strain. PBMCs were isolated from peripheral blood using a standard Ficoll-Paque protocol. Dynabeads CD4 and CD8 positive selection kits were used to isolate the CD4 and CD8 T-cell fractions. TriZol was used to extract RNA from bulk PBMCs, from CD4 and CD8 fractions, and from dextramer-positive and dextramer-negative fractions. The CDR3 contains 15 residues, cysteine and phenylalanine counted. Here the CDR3 DNA is all that survives: 45 bases in frame from base 1. The germline V gene (reference sequence) sets CDR1 to SGHNT and CDR2 to YYREEE. Trimming at the junction amounts to 6 bases on V and 7 bases on J, and the germline ends lie 20 bases apart. TCR cDNA was synthesized by 5'RACE template switching, which introduced a universal primer site and unique molecular identifiers. Priming of cDNA synthesis was performed from both the TCR alpha and TCR beta constant segments. Libraries were amplified in two PCR steps, with sample barcodes and sequencing adapters added in the second step. Sequencing of libraries was done on Illumina HiSeq 2500 (2x100 bp) or NovaSeq (2x150 bp). The original pipeline was this. MIGEC handled demultiplexing of reads and collapsing into UMI consensus sequences, while MiXCR performed V(D)J alignment. Clonotypes responding to the vaccine were identified with edgeR on replicate PBMC samples, with the criteria of FDR below 0.01 and a log2 fold change above 5 up to day 15. Bulk clonotypes were assigned CD4 or CD8 identity according to which sequenced CD4 or CD8 repertoire held them at higher abundance. The public sequencing data were trimmed at Q25 with fastp and processed into clonotypes with MiXCR by TCRdb, which kept only in-frame beta chains. CDR3 protein duplicates are merged, each entry listing the most common genes and DNA. The V and J calls were not made by the authors but by TCRdb's processing. The sample table shows 50,000 or so distinct CDR3 sequences, and 7.4% are seen once. The ten top clones hold 28% of the sample.

Study-wide conclusions, independent of this receptor: Computational filtering was needed because FACS-sorted repertoires could contain abundant contaminating clonotypes from the bulk population. A small fraction of clonotypes showed up in both the CD4 and CD8 compartments, probably as a result of convergent recombination. Because the study included only a couple of donors, the extent to which the findings can be generalized is limited. After the booster, most of the clones that had expanded following primary vaccination were detected again (roughly 97% of CD4 and 88% of CD8), which suggests that memory was broadly maintained. The secondary T-cell response was weaker than the primary response but faster, peaking on day 5 instead of day 15.

At least ten counts were recorded for this clonotype. What antigen it recognizes has not been identified. The sample holds no much larger clone one base away, and base qualities are not on file. The chain joins TRBV5-4 to TRBJ2-1, and the D gene may be TRBD1, 7 bases matching. The source was CD8+ T cells sorted from PBMCs, collected more than 13 days after the first yellow fever vaccination. The sequence was obtained from a man in his late teens or twenties who received the YFV17D yellow fever vaccine. The CDR3 loop reads CASTPPEGAGNEQFF. The DNA sequence is as follows: TGTGCCAGCACCCCGCCGGAGGGGGCGGGGAATGAGCAGTTCTTC.